Presented here are 20 T cell receptor beta chains from one specimen sequenced in a study of shared clonotypes between healthy human individuals. The repertoire was sequenced with immunoSEQ multiplex PCR; TCRdb's copy has only in-frame clones and lacks some. The sample carries fewer than 3 million clones, under 95% recorded once. Sequencing was carried out using naive CD4+ T cells from PBMCs. Documented subset: CD45RA+ positively selected. These TCRs come from a man between 18 and 35 years old in good health. Some clones in this sample may be carry-over from other donors' samples.

The chain uses TRBV5-4 and TRBJ2-7; D remains ambiguous. The germline V and J ends were trimmed by 0 bases and 3 bases, with 13 bases remaining between them. From germline, CDR1 is SGHNT and CDR2 YYREEE (reference sequence). The CDR3 consists of 15 residues. The CDR3 here is CASSLVVRGNYEQYF. The CDR3 nucleotides are TGTGCCAGCAGCTTGGTGGTGCGCGGAAACTACGAGCAGTACTTC.

The genes are TRBV18 and TRBJ2-7; D gene uncertain. Germline V lookup: CDR1 KGHSH, CDR2 LQKENI. V lost 3 bases and J lost 2, with 8 bases in between. The CDR3 runs to 13 residues. The CDR3 sequence: CASSPTTTYEQYF. The CDR3 DNA reads as TGTGCCAGCTCACCGACGACAACCTACGAGCAGTACTTC.

The V and J genes are TRBV9 and TRBJ2-3; 11 nucleotides line up with TRBD2. Germline lookup yields CDR1 SGDLS and CDR2 YYNGEE. Germline trimming cut 4 bases from V and 2 bases from J; bases unmatched to any gene: 6. The length of the CDR3 is 16 residues. The CDR3 is CASSRTSGGYTDTQYF. Here the CDR3 DNA reads TGTGCCAGCAGCCGAACTAGCGGGGGCTACACAGATACGCAGTATTTT. Drawing the rest from reference TRBV9 and TRBJ2-3, the complete variable domain is DSGVTQTPKHLITATGQRVTLRCSPRSGDLSVYWYQQSLDQGLQFLIQYYNGEERAKGNILERFSAQQFPDLHSELNLSSLELGDSALYFCASSRTSGGYTDTQYFGPGTRLTVL.

A few counts support this clone. The chain employs TRBV7-2 and TRBJ1-1; the D is unclear. The CDR3 is made up of 13 amino acids. V was shortened by 0 bases and J by 4 bases, with 6 bases between the two germline ends. CDR1 and CDR2 from the germline V gene are SGHTA and FQGNSA. The CDR3 loop is CASSLAEVTEAFF. The CDR3 DNA reads TGTGCCAGCAGCTTAGCGGAGGTCACTGAAGCTTTCTTT. Based on the CDR3 plus reference TRBV7-2 and TRBJ1-1, the full variable domain is GAGVSQSPSNKVTEKGKDVELRCDPISGHTALYWYRQSLGQGLEFLIYFQGNSAPDKSGLPSDRFSAERTGGSVSTLTIQRTQQEDSAVYLCASSLAEVTEAFFGQGTRLTVV.

The chain links TRBV19 to TRBJ1-1, with 7 bases identical to TRBD1. V was pared by 1 base and J by 1 base, with 3 bases of the junction left unmatched. The CDR3 covers 15 residues. Germline CDR1 is LNHDA and CDR2 is SQIVND (reference sequence). The CDR3 protein is CASSIAGQENTEAFF. The CDR3 coding sequence is TGTGCCAGTAGTATAGCAGGACAGGAGAACACTGAAGCTTTCTTT.

The chain employs TRBV5-1 and TRBJ1-1, with TRBD1 matching over 7 bases. Looked up from germline, CDR1 is SGHRS and CDR2 is YFSETQ. The V and J ends lost 8 bases and 3 bases, in that order; junction bases with no gene match: 7. This CDR3 region has 13 residues. CDR3 loop: CASFEQGHTEAFF. In DNA, the CDR3 is TGCGCCAGTTTCGAACAGGGGCACACTGAAGCTTTCTTT.

The chain carries TRBV10-3 and TRBJ2-1; 7 bases are shared with TRBD1. V shed 6 bases, J shed 5 bases, and the junction held 10 bases outside the gene matches. The germline V gene has CDR1 ENHRY and CDR2 SYGVKD. The CDR3 totals 15 residues. Here the CDR3 DNA reads TGTGCCATCAGCCTGTCCGGGACAGAAAACAATGAGCAGTTCTTC. Protein: CAISLSGTENNEQFF.

The chain joins TRBV30 to TRBJ1-1; D not resolved. The CDR3 totals 13 residues. Germline CDR1 GTSNPN, CDR2 SVGIG (reference sequence). V gave up 4 bases and J gave up 1 base, with 10 bases separating them. CDR3 DNA: TGTGCCTGGACCGAAGGGAGGAACACTGAAGCTTTCTTT. As protein: CAWTEGRNTEAFF.

V usage is TRBV19 and J usage is TRBJ1-2; 7 bases match TRBD1. CDR1 is LNHDA, CDR2 SQIVND, per germline (reference sequence). V lost 8 bases and J lost 4; bases outside the gene matches: 7. The CDR3 spans 13 residues. CDR3 nucleotide sequence: TGTGCCAGTTGGGACAGACAACTCTATGGCTACACCTTC. Translating gives CASWDRQLYGYTF.

The CDR3 coding sequence is TGTGCCAGCAGGAAAAGCGGGAGCGGTTTTAATGAGCAGTTCTTC. This codes for CASRKSGSGFNEQFF. V is TRBV28 and J is TRBJ2-1; 8 bases match TRBD2. V lost 6 bases to trimming and J lost 7 bases; unmatched junction nucleotides: 11. Germline CDR1 MDHEN, CDR2 SYDVKM. The CDR3 consists of 15 residues. The full variable domain, with the rest looked up from reference TRBV28 and TRBJ2-1, is DVKVTQSSRYLVKRTGEKVFLECVQDMDHENMFWYRQDPGLGLRLIYFSYDVKMKEKGDIPEGYSVSREKKERFSLILESASTNQTSMYLCASRKSGSGFNEQFFGPGTRLTVL.

The chain combines TRBV7-3 with TRBJ2-2, with D possibly TRBD1 on 6 matching bases. Germline V gene data show CDR1 as SGHTA and CDR2 as FQGTGA. The length of the CDR3 is 16 residues. Trimming shortened V by 7 bases and J by 0 bases, and 15 bases separated the two germline ends. The CDR3: CASTNYGTTNTGELFF. The CDR3 DNA follows: TGTGCCAGCACCAATTACGGGACAACGAACACCGGGGAGCTGTTTTTT.

The chain uses TRBV5-1 and TRBJ2-1; the D is unclear. V dropped 4 bases and J dropped 6 bases, with 11 bases sitting between them. The CDR3 covers 13 residues. The germline V gene has CDR1 SGHRS and CDR2 YFSETQ. In DNA, the CDR3 is TGCGCCAGCAGCCCAACTACCTTCAATGAGCAGTTCTTC. This gives the protein CASSPTTFNEQFF.

This chain joins TRBV6-1 and TRBJ1-4, with 7 bases lining up with TRBD1. CDR1 is MNHNS and CDR2 is SASEGT in the germline V gene. V trimming: 4 bases; J trimming: 7 bases; junction bases outside the gene matches: 3. The CDR3 spans 13 residues. The CDR3 region has the DNA TGTGCCAGCAGTGGGGACAGCGTTGAAAAACTGTTTTTT. It translates to CASSGDSVEKLFF.

The chain combines TRBV10-1 with TRBJ2-7, with TRBD2 identical over 10 bases. CDR1 and CDR2 from the germline V gene are WNHNN and SYGVQD (reference sequence). J lost 3 bases, V lost 3 bases, and 5 bases had no gene match. CDR3 length: 15 amino acids. The CDR3 bases are TGCGCCAGCAGTGAAGGGACTAGCGAGGACTACGAGCAGTACTTC. Translating it yields CASSEGTSEDYEQYF.

The CDR3 coding sequence is TGTGCCAGCAGCCCTGAATACAGGGCTTTCTTT. Amino acid sequence: CASSPEYRAFF. The rearrangement joins TRBV7-9 to TRBJ1-1; possibly TRBD1 for D (5 bases). V lost 5 bases, J lost 11 bases, and 12 bases lay in between. Germline loops: CDR1 SEHNR, CDR2 FQNEAQ (reference sequence). The CDR3 is 11 residues long.

The chain employs TRBV5-8 and TRBJ1-4; D may be TRBD1 (6 bases). CDR3 size: 15 residues. Germline lookup yields CDR1 SGHTS and CDR2 YDEGEE. V was clipped by 7 bases and J by 8 bases, with 21 bases between them. CDR3 coding DNA: TGTGCCAGCTTTGCTTCGGGGGGGCTCCGGGAAAAACTGTTTTTT. Its protein is CASFASGGLREKLFF.

This clone was counted a single time. This sequence joins TRBV28 and TRBJ2-1, with D possibly being TRBD1 or TRBD2 (6 bases each). Germline CDR1 MDHEN, CDR2 SYDVKM. The V end lost 5 bases, the J end lost 4 bases, and 18 bases lay between the germline ends. This CDR3 comprises 16 residues. The CDR3 protein is CASSPPGAGFYNEQFF. CDR3 coding DNA: TGTGCCAGCAGTCCCCCGGGGGCAGGGTTTTACAATGAGCAGTTCTTC.

The chain is built from TRBV5-1 and TRBJ2-1; D gene uncertain. The CDR3 covers 15 residues. Between the trimmed V and J ends, which lost 2 bases and 1 base, there was a span of 10 bases. CDR1 is SGHRS, CDR2 YFSETQ, per germline. CDR3 residues: CASSLGSTSYNEQFF. The CDR3 coding sequence is TGCGCCAGCAGCTTAGGATCGACGTCCTACAATGAGCAGTTCTTC.

The V call is TRBV4-3, the J call TRBJ1-6; no firm D call. Germline V gives CDR1 LGHNA, CDR2 YSLEER. V gave up 3 bases and J gave up 6 bases, with 15 bases separating them. The CDR3 is 16 residues long. The CDR3 nucleotides read TGCGCCAGCAGCCAGATGCGGAACGGGCCTAATTCACCCCTCCACTTT. Encoded protein: CASSQMRNGPNSPLHF.

The V call is TRBV5-1, the J call TRBJ1-4, with a weak D call TRBD1 (6 bases). Germline V lookup: CDR1 SGHRS, CDR2 YFSETQ. The CDR3 spans 15 residues. Trimming took off 1 base at V and 8 bases at J, with 15 bases between the two ends. The CDR3 loop reads CASSLTGTPDEKLFF. Written as DNA, the CDR3 is TGCGCCAGCAGCTTGACCGGGACACCCGACGAAAAACTGTTTTTT.